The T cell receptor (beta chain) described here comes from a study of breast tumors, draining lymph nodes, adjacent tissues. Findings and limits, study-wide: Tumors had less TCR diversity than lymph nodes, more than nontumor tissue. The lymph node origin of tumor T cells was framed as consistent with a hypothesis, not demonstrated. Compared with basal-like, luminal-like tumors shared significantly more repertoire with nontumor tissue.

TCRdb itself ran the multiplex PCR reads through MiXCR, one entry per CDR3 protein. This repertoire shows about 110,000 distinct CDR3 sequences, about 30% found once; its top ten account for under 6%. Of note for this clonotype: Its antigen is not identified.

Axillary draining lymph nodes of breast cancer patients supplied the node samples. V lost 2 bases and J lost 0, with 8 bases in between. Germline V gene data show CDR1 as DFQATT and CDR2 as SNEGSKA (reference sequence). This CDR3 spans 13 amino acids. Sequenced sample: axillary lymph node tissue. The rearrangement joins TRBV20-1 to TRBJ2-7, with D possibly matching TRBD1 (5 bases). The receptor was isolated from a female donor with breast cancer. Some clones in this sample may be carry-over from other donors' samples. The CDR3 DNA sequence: TGCAGTGCTAGACTGACAGCCTCCTACGAGCAGTACTTC. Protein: CSARLTASYEQYF.